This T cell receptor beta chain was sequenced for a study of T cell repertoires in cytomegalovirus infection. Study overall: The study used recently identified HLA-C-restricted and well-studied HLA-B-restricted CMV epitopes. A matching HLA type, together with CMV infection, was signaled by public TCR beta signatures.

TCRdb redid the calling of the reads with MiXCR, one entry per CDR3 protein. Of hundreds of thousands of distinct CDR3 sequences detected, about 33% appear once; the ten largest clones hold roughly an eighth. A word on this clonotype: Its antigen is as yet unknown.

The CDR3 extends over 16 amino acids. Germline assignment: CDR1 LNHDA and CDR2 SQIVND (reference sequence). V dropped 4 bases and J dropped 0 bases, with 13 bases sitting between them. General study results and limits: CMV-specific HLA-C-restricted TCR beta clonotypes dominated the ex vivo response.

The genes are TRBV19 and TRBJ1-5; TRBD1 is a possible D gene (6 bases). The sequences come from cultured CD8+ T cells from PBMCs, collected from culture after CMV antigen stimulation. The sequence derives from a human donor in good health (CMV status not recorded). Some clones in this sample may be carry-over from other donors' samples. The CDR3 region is CASSNDRLYSNQPQHF. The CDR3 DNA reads TGTGCCAGTAGTAACGACAGGTTATATAGCAATCAGCCCCAGCATTTT.